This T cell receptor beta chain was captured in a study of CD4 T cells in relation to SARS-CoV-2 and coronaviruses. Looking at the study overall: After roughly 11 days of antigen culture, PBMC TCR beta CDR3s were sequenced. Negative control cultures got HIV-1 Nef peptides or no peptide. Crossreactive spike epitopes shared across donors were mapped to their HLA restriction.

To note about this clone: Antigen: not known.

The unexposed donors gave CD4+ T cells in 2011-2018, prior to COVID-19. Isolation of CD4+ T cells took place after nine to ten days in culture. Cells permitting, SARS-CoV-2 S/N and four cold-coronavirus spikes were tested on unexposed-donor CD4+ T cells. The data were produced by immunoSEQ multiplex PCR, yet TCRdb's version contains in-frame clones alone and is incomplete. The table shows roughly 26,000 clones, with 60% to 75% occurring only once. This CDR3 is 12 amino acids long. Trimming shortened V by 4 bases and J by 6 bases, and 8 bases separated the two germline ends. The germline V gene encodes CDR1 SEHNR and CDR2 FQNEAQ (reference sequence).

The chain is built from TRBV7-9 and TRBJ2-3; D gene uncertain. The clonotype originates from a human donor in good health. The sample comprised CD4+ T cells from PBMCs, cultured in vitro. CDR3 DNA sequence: TGTGCCAGCAGCTGGATTGCGGATACGCAGTATTTT. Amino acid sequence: CASSWIADTQYF.